The 32 T cell receptor beta chains given below trace back to one sample, sequenced in a study of T cells after yellow fever vaccination (dated by TCRdb to between 2018 and 2021). Library prep was done by 5' RACE. The sequencer was an Illumina HiSeq 2500. In TCRdb, the public reads were trimmed at Q25 with fastp and aligned with MiXCR, with productive beta chains retained. Rows with one shared CDR3 protein collapse into an entry with the most common genes and DNA. The table for this sample lists fewer than 100,000 distinct CDR3 sequences; 8.9% of them were counted only once. The ten largest clones add up to approximately 16% of the sample. The treatment or condition label for this specimen denotes: live attenuated yellow fever vaccine strain. The material sequenced was CD8+ T cells not binding an NS4B(214-222) dextramer, sorted from PBMCs, taken more than 13 days after the first yellow fever vaccination. The cell subset or site label, read with the paper, signifies: NS4B epitope dextramer-negative CD8 T cells. The receptor set was obtained from a man aged 18 to 30 who received the YFV17D yellow fever vaccine.

This clonotype was detected only a few times. This rearrangement joins TRBV12-3 or TRBV12-4 to TRBJ2-7; TRBD2 is a possible D gene (5 bases). This CDR3 comprises 15 residues. The germline V and J ends were trimmed by 6 bases and 6 bases, with 21 bases remaining between them. The CDR3, as DNA: TGTGCCAGCAGGATAGGACTTCAAGCCGTTGGCGAGCAGTACTTC. Its translation is CASRIGLQAVGEQYF.

This clonotype appeared many times. V usage is TRBV7-9 and J usage is TRBJ2-1; no firm D call. Germline V gene lookup returns CDR1 SEHNR and CDR2 FQNEAQ (reference sequence). The CDR3 runs 14 residues. The V and J ends lost 4 bases and 7 bases respectively, with 14 bases between them. For the CDR3, the DNA is TGTGCCAGCAGCTCGGAGATGGTCGAGAATGAGCAGTTCTTC. Its protein product is CASSSEMVENEQFF.

The sample holds a few counts of this clonotype. The V call is TRBV7-9, the J call TRBJ1-5; D gene uncertain. Germline V gene sequence: CDR1 SEHNR, CDR2 FQNEAQ (reference sequence). V was trimmed by 4 bases and J by 4 bases, leaving 5 bases between them. The CDR3 sequence is 12 residues long. The CDR3 reads CASSSYNQPQHF. CDR3 nucleotides: TGTGCCAGCAGCTCGTATAATCAGCCCCAGCATTTT.

The genes are TRBV12-5 and TRBJ2-1, with TRBD2 identical over 9 bases. The J segment lost 8 bases and the V segment lost 0 bases, leaving 8 bases of the junction unmatched. The germline V gene has CDR1 LGHNT and CDR2 FRNRAP. There are 16 residues in the CDR3. CDR3 region: CASGLVAGLASYEQFF. Here the CDR3 DNA reads TGTGCTAGTGGTTTGGTCGCTGGACTAGCGTCCTATGAGCAGTTCTTC.

The rearrangement links TRBV20-1 to TRBJ2-1; D unclear. The germline gives CDR1 DFQATT, CDR2 SNEGSKA (reference sequence). The CDR3 consists of 13 residues. Trimming took off 5 bases at V and 4 bases at J, with 12 bases between the two ends. CDR3 in DNA: TGCAGTGCTCAGTCTCCGACTTACAATGAGCAGTTCTTC. Translating it yields CSAQSPTYNEQFF.

This chain uses TRBV4-1 with TRBJ1-1; 8 nucleotides match TRBD1. The CDR3 runs 16 residues. J gave up 0 bases and V 5 bases, and 8 bases lay outside the gene matches. The germline V gene encodes CDR1 MGHRA and CDR2 YSYEKL. The CDR3 protein is CASSLRTGSMNTEAFF. The CDR3 DNA follows: TGCGCCAGCAGCTTAAGGACAGGGTCAATGAACACTGAAGCTTTCTTT.

This clonotype showed up just a few times. V and J are TRBV12-3 or TRBV12-4 and TRBJ1-2; D is ambiguous. The CDR3 contains 16 residues. V gave up 5 bases and J gave up 4 bases, with 20 bases separating them. CDR3 loop: CASSAPGGWGSYGYTF. DNA for the CDR3: TGTGCCAGCAGTGCCCCGGGCGGGTGGGGAAGCTATGGCTACACCTTC.

The chain uses TRBV7-6 and TRBJ2-3; 7 bases align to TRBD2. Germline V gene lookup returns CDR1 SGHVS and CDR2 FNYEAQ. Trimming at V came to 7 bases and at J to 2 bases, leaving 15 bases not matched to a gene. The CDR3 spans 17 residues. CDR3 coding DNA: TGTGCCAGCACCCAGCGGTCCCCAGCGGGGTCCACAGATACGCAGTATTTT. Its protein is CASTQRSPAGSTDTQYF.

The chain joins TRBV15 to TRBJ2-7; no clear D gene. The ends were cut back, 3 bases at V and 6 bases at J, with 15 bases in the middle. Germline CDR1 is LNHNV and CDR2 is YYDKDF (reference sequence). CDR3 size: 14 residues. The CDR3 loop is CATSRSVATPEQYV. DNA of the CDR3: TGTGCCACCAGCAGGAGCGTAGCTACCCCCGAGCAGTACGTC.

The chain links TRBV2 to TRBJ2-7; no definite D call. V was shortened by 7 bases and J by 1 base, with 11 bases between the two germline ends. CDR1 is SNHLY, CDR2 FYNNEI, per germline. The length of the CDR3 is 13 residues. CDR3 DNA: TGTGCCAGCACCCCGACAAATTCCTACGAGCAGTACGTC. Translating it yields CASTPTNSYEQYV.

The chain employs TRBV6-5 and TRBJ1-3; a possible D gene is TRBD1 (5 bases). Trimming left V 3 bases short and J 0 bases short, with 6 bases between. CDR3 length: 14 residues. Germline CDR1 MNHEY, CDR2 SVGAGI. The CDR3 region is CASSYDSSGNTIYF. The CDR3 bases are TGTGCCAGCAGTTATGACAGCTCTGGAAACACCATATATTTT.

The V gene is TRBV24-1, the J gene TRBJ2-1; TRBD1 agrees at 9 bases. CDR3 length: 16 residues. Germline trimming cut 4 bases from V and 9 bases from J; bases unmatched to any gene: 12. Germline-derived CDR1 and CDR2 are KGHDR and SFDVKD. This chain's CDR3 is CATSEARLGQGAEQFF. The CDR3 DNA follows: TGTGCCACCAGTGAGGCTCGACTGGGACAGGGAGCTGAGCAGTTCTTC.

This clonotype came up many times. V gene TRBV12-3 or TRBV12-4 combines with J gene TRBJ2-7; no reliable D call. The CDR3 consists of 13 residues. The V end was cut by 1 base, the J end by 6 bases, with 10 bases between. CDR3 protein: CASSLGPTTEQYV. As DNA, the CDR3 is TGTGCCAGCAGTTTAGGACCAACGACCGAGCAGTACGTC.

This clonotype appeared many times. This chain links TRBV2 with TRBJ2-3; D may be TRBD2 (5 bases). The CDR3 is made up of 12 amino acids. Trimming took off 3 bases at V and 4 bases at J, with 5 bases between the two ends. CDR1 SNHLY and CDR2 FYNNEI come from the germline V gene. The DNA for the CDR3 is TGTGCCAGCAGTGACGGGGCAGATACGCAGTATTTT. Translating it yields CASSDGADTQYF.

The table lists this clonotype with many counts. This chain joins TRBV6-5 and TRBJ2-1, with D maybe TRBD1 (5 bases). The CDR3 contains 16 residues. V was cut by 5 bases and J by 7 bases, with 21 bases left in between. Germline V gives CDR1 MNHEY, CDR2 SVGAGI. In nucleotides, the CDR3 is TGTGCCAGCAGTACCCCGGGCCTTCAGGGAAAAAATGAGCAGTTCTTC. Translated: CASSTPGLQGKNEQFF.

This chain joins TRBV6-2 or TRBV6-3 and TRBJ1-5; tentatively, D is TRBD1 (6 bases). Deletions cut 4 bases from V and 3 bases from J, with 10 bases between. This CDR3 region has 14 residues. Germline CDR1 MNHEY, CDR2 SVGEGT. The CDR3 reads CASSFGQTNQPQHF. CDR3 sequence (DNA): TGTGCCAGCAGTTTCGGACAGACCAATCAGCCCCAGCATTTT.

The J gene is TRBJ2-1, the V gene TRBV24-1; tentative D call: TRBD1 (5 bases). The CDR3 consists of 15 residues. The V end lost 5 bases, the J end lost 4 bases, and 14 bases lay between the germline ends. In germline, CDR1 is KGHDR, CDR2 SFDVKD. The CDR3 reads CATSAQGRFYNEQFF. CDR3 bases: TGTGCCACCAGTGCTCAGGGAAGGTTTTACAATGAGCAGTTCTTC.

Worth noting for this clonotype: Mismatch with germline at one junction end may stem from a read error. V gene TRBV12-3 or TRBV12-4 combines with J gene TRBJ2-2, with 9 bases that match TRBD1. The CDR3 sequence is 15 residues long. This CDR3 reads CASRTGTGNPGELFF. The CDR3 coding sequence is TGTGCCAGCAGAACCGGGACAGGGAACCCCGGGGAGCTGTTTTTT.

This clonotype was observed a few times. This chain connects TRBV7-6 to TRBJ2-1; 7 positions match TRBD2. Unmatched junction bases numbered 6, after V lost 1 base and J lost 3 bases. The CDR3 contains 16 residues. Germline-derived CDR1 and CDR2 are SGHVS and FNYEAQ. In nucleotides, the CDR3 is TGTGCCAGCAGCTTAGGGGGGGGTTACGGCTACAATGAGCAGTTCTTC. Translation: CASSLGGGYGYNEQFF.

CDR3 nucleotide sequence: TGTGCCAGCAGCGTGGCAGGGAACACTGAAGCTTTCTTT. Amino acid sequence: CASSVAGNTEAFF. This chain connects TRBV9 to TRBJ1-1, with D uncertain. V shed 2 bases and J shed 1 base, with 6 bases lying between them. This CDR3 region has 13 residues. Germline CDR1 and CDR2: SGDLS and YYNGEE. The full variable domain, its missing parts supplied by reference TRBV9 and TRBJ1-1, is DSGVTQTPKHLITATGQRVTLRCSPRSGDLSVYWYQQSLDQGLQFLIQYYNGEERAKGNILERFSAQQFPDLHSELNLSSLELGDSALYFCASSVAGNTEAFFGQGTRLTVV.

Only a few counts were recorded for this clonotype. The chain uses TRBV6-5 and TRBJ1-2; 9 bases are a match to TRBD1. CDR1 MNHEY and CDR2 SVGAGI come from the germline V gene. The CDR3 has 14 amino acids. V gave up 2 bases and J gave up 6 bases; unmatched junction bases: 4. The CDR3 DNA follows: TGTGCCAGCAGTTACGTGGGACAGGGTCATGGCTACACCTTC. This gives the protein CASSYVGQGHGYTF.

This chain connects TRBV5-4 to TRBJ2-7; D uncertain. Per the germline V gene, CDR1 is SGHNT and CDR2 is YYREEE (reference sequence). V was pared by 2 bases and J by 6 bases, with 15 bases between. The CDR3 sequence is 14 residues long. The DNA of the CDR3 is TGTGCCAGCAGCTTCGGTGGACCTCGCGGCGAGCAGTACGTC. This sequence encodes CASSFGGPRGEQYV.

This clonotype showed up just a few times. The chain employs TRBV7-3 and TRBJ2-7; TRBD1 or TRBD2 may be the D gene (6 bases each). The CDR3 is made up of 14 amino acids. Between the trimmed V and J ends, which lost 2 bases and 5 bases, there was a span of 13 bases. Germline V gives CDR1 SGHTA, CDR2 FQGTGA. CDR3 in amino acids: CASSLSGGRDEQYF. Here the CDR3 DNA reads TGTGCCAGCAGCTTATCTGGGGGGCGCGACGAGCAGTACTTC.

J is TRBJ2-1 and V is TRBV12-3 or TRBV12-4; possible D gene TRBD2, 6 bases. Trimming took off 3 bases at V and 7 bases at J, with 10 bases between the two ends. CDR3 length: 13 amino acids. CDR3 DNA: TGTGCCAGCAGTTTCAGGGAGGAGAATGAGCAGTTCTTC. Amino acids: CASSFREENEQFF.

The CDR3 sequence is CASSLPKTGLGGGYTF. CDR3 bases: TGTGCCAGCAGCCTCCCTAAAACAGGGTTGGGGGGTGGCTACACCTTC. The chain carries TRBV7-2 and TRBJ1-2; a weak D match, TRBD1 (6 bases). The germline V gene has CDR1 SGHTA and CDR2 FQGNSA. The CDR3 covers 16 residues. Trimming took 5 bases from V and 7 from J, leaving 23 bases between them. Supplemented by reference TRBV7-2 and TRBJ1-2, the full variable domain reads GAGVSQSPSNKVTEKGKDVELRCDPISGHTALYWYRQSLGQGLEFLIYFQGNSAPDKSGLPSDRFSAERTGGSVSTLTIQRTQQEDSAVYLCASSLPKTGLGGGYTFGSGTRLTVV.

The CDR3 DNA reads TGTGCCAGCAGTTTAGAAGCGAGGAGCGCAGCCTACAATGAGCAGTTCTTC. This sequence encodes CASSLEARSAAYNEQFF. This sequence joins TRBV27 and TRBJ2-1, with D uncertain. From germline, CDR1 is MNHEY and CDR2 SMNVEV (reference sequence). This CDR3 region has 17 residues. V lost 2 bases and J lost 2, with 16 bases in between.

The chain has TRBV6-5 and TRBJ2-1; 8 nucleotides agree with TRBD2. Unmatched junction bases numbered 9, after V lost 0 bases and J lost 8 bases. This CDR3 is built from 16 residues. CDR1 is MNHEY and CDR2 is SVGAGI in the germline V gene. CDR3 in DNA: TGTGCCAGCAGTTACTCTCCAGGACTAGCAGTCGATGAGCAGTTCTTC. The encoded protein is CASSYSPGLAVDEQFF.

This clonotype was recorded a few times. V usage is TRBV29-1 and J usage is TRBJ1-2; 9 bases align to TRBD1. With V trimmed by 6 bases and J by 7 bases, 9 bases remained unmatched. Germline V CDR1 and CDR2: SQVTM, ANQGSEA. This CDR3 comprises 13 residues. The CDR3 nucleotides read TGCAGCGTCCCGGCCGGGACAGGGACTGGCTACACCTTC. Its translation is CSVPAGTGTGYTF.

This clonotype showed up just a few times. The chain couples TRBV12-3 or TRBV12-4 to TRBJ2-1; 11 nucleotides align to TRBD2. The trim removed 2 bases at V and 10 bases at J, leaving 7 bases unmatched. This CDR3 region has 15 residues. The CDR3 sequence: CASSLLAGGSAEQFF. Written as DNA, the CDR3 is TGTGCCAGCAGTTTACTAGCGGGGGGATCCGCGGAGCAGTTCTTC.

The CDR3 nucleotides read TGTGCCAGTAGTATCCTCCAGAGCACAGATACGCAGTATTTT. Translation: CASSILQSTDTQYF. The V call is TRBV19, the J call TRBJ2-3, with D unresolved. The CDR3 sequence is 14 residues long. From germline, CDR1 is LNHDA and CDR2 SQIVND (reference sequence). V dropped 3 bases and J dropped 0 bases, with 7 bases sitting between them.

The genes are TRBV19 and TRBJ1-2, with 8 bases lining up with TRBD1. CDR1 LNHDA and CDR2 SQIVND come from the germline V gene (reference sequence). Germline trimming cut 5 bases from V and 6 bases from J; bases unmatched to any gene: 11. The CDR3 is 15 amino acids. The CDR3 spells CASSPPGGGLNGYTF. The CDR3 DNA reads as TGTGCCAGTAGTCCCCCAGGGGGCGGCCTCAATGGCTACACCTTC.

This chain's CDR3 is CAISDPAGGVGELFF. The CDR3 DNA reads TGTGCCATCAGTGACCCGGCCGGGGGGGTCGGGGAGCTGTTTTTT. The chain uses TRBV10-3 and TRBJ2-2, with 8 positions matching TRBD2. This CDR3 is 15 amino acids long. Germline CDR1 is ENHRY and CDR2 is SYGVKD. Unmatched junction bases numbered 7, after V lost 3 bases and J lost 7 bases.